Presented here are 31 T cell receptor beta chains from one specimen sequenced in a study of blood T cell repertoires in COVID-19. Sequenced by immunoSEQ multiplex PCR; TCRdb stores in-frame clones only, minus some. The repertoire holds roughly 250,000 clones, with about 80% as singletons. Sequencing was carried out using peripheral blood. The receptors stem from a woman of 80 years or more with acute or convalescent COVID-19.

This chain links TRBV5-1 with TRBJ2-6, with a weak D call TRBD2 (6 bases). V dropped 4 bases and J dropped 0 bases, with 14 bases sitting between them. The CDR3 extends over 17 amino acids. Germline loops: CDR1 SGHRS, CDR2 YFSETQ. The CDR3 sequence is CASSGVAADSGANVLTF. The CDR3 coding sequence is TGCGCCAGCAGCGGGGTAGCGGCAGACTCTGGGGCCAACGTCCTGACTTTC. Drawing the rest from reference TRBV5-1 and TRBJ2-6, the complete variable domain is KAGVTQTPRYLIKTRGQQVTLSCSPISGHRSVSWYQQTPGQGLQFLFEYFSETQRNKGNFPGRFSGRQFSNSRSEMNVSTLELGDSALYLCASSGVAADSGANVLTFGAGSRLTVL.

The V and J genes are TRBV5-1 and TRBJ2-7; D unresolved. Per the germline V gene, CDR1 is SGHRS and CDR2 is YFSETQ. The CDR3 is 13 amino acids. V was pared by 3 bases and J by 3 bases, with 10 bases between. In nucleotides, the CDR3 is TGCGCCAGCAGCTCCCAGGCCCTCTACGAGCAGTACTTC. It is translated as CASSSQALYEQYF.

The gene calls are TRBV7-2 and TRBJ2-1; 11 bases agree with TRBD2. V shed 5 bases, J shed 0 bases, and the junction held 9 bases outside the gene matches. Germline V gene lookup returns CDR1 SGHTA and CDR2 FQGNSA. CDR3 length: 18 residues. The CDR3 sequence: CASSVGTSGLSSYNEQFF. The CDR3 DNA is TGTGCCAGCAGCGTCGGGACTAGCGGACTGAGCTCCTACAATGAGCAGTTCTTC.

This clone showed up just a few times. This chain links TRBV7-9 with TRBJ2-1, with a weak D call TRBD1 (6 bases). This CDR3 spans 15 amino acids. Trimming cost V 0 bases and J 6 bases, with 12 bases left between them. Germline CDR1 SEHNR, CDR2 FQNEAQ (reference sequence). The CDR3 spells CASSLAPLGGNEQFF. As DNA, the CDR3 is TGTGCCAGCAGCTTAGCTCCCCTAGGGGGCAATGAGCAGTTCTTC.

The rearrangement links TRBV5-1 to TRBJ1-4, with 9 bases aligning to TRBD1. Germline V gene sequence: CDR1 SGHRS, CDR2 YFSETQ. J gave up 4 bases and V 4 bases, and 5 bases lay outside the gene matches. This CDR3 region has 15 residues. CDR3 bases: TGCGCCAGCAGCGGACAGGGGTATAATAATGAAAAACTGTTTTTT. This gives the protein CASSGQGYNNEKLFF.

The chain uses TRBV5-1 and TRBJ1-1; D is unresolved. Trimming stripped 3 bases from V and 3 bases from J, with 15 bases between. The length of the CDR3 is 15 residues. Per germline, CDR1 SGHRS and CDR2 YFSETQ. The CDR3 loop reads CASSSRGGTYTEAFF. As DNA, the CDR3 is TGCGCCAGCAGCTCCCGGGGTGGTACATACACTGAAGCTTTCTTT.

In its sample, this clone was seen a few times. V usage is TRBV6-1 and J usage is TRBJ1-6; possibly TRBD1 for D (5 bases). V dropped 6 bases and J dropped 10 bases, with 13 bases sitting between them. In germline, CDR1 is MNHNS, CDR2 SASEGT. This CDR3 spans 13 amino acids. In nucleotides, the CDR3 is TGTGCCAGCAGCAGGGAAGATAGGTCACCCCTCCACTTT. It yields the protein CASSREDRSPLHF.

The CDR3 region has the DNA TGTGCCAGCAGCTTAGATCTTAGAAGGGGAGGCTATAATTCACCCCTCCACTTT. Residues: CASSLDLRRGGYNSPLHF. The J gene is TRBJ1-6, the V gene TRBV11-2, with D possibly matching TRBD1 (5 bases). This CDR3 has 18 residues. CDR1 SGHAT and CDR2 FQNNGV come from the germline V gene. The V gene lost 0 bases and the J gene lost 3 bases, with 15 bases spanning the gap.

The CDR3 sequence: CASSQDLGVTGNTIYF. In nucleotides, the CDR3 is TGCGCCAGCAGCCAAGATCTCGGGGTAACTGGAAACACCATATATTTT. The chain uses TRBV4-3 and TRBJ1-3; D call uncertain. The CDR3 spans 16 residues. Trimming pared 0 bases from V and 2 bases from J, leaving 11 bases between. Germline V lookup: CDR1 LGHNA, CDR2 YSLEER.

In DNA, the CDR3 is TGTGCCAGCAGCGCTCGACTAGCGGGACTTTACGAGCAGTACTTC. Its protein is CASSARLAGLYEQYF. This rearrangement joins TRBV21-1 to TRBJ2-7; the table calls TRBD2, which could not be checked here. TRBV21-1 is annotated as a pseudogene. The CDR3 length is 15 residues.

The rearrangement links TRBV10-3 to TRBJ2-1, with 7 nucleotides matching TRBD2. The J segment lost 9 bases and the V segment lost 4 bases, leaving 18 bases of the junction unmatched. Germline CDR1 ENHRY, CDR2 SYGVKD. The CDR3 is 17 residues long. The CDR3 is CAISAQSGGGRLGEQFF. The CDR3 DNA is TGTGCCATCAGTGCCCAGTCTGGCGGGGGACGCCTCGGTGAGCAGTTCTTC.

The J gene is TRBJ2-2, the V gene TRBV24-1; D is undetermined. This CDR3 spans 12 amino acids. CDR1 and CDR2 from the germline V gene are KGHDR and SFDVKD. Trimming pared 4 bases from V and 5 bases from J, leaving 4 bases between. CDR3 in DNA: TGTGCCACCAGTGACGAGACCGGGGAGCTGTTTTTT. It specifies CATSDETGELFF.

V is TRBV7-6 and J is TRBJ2-2; D is perhaps TRBD2 (5 bases). The CDR3 loop spans 14 amino acids. The V end lost 3 bases, the J end lost 5 bases, and 10 bases lay between the germline ends. The germline V gene has CDR1 SGHVS and CDR2 FNYEAQ. CDR3 in DNA: TGTGCCAGCAGCTTGGCACGAGGGACCGGGGAGCTGTTTTTT. Amino acids: CASSLARGTGELFF.

There are a few counts of this clone. This chain links TRBV5-1 with TRBJ2-1; D unresolved. The length of the CDR3 is 14 residues. The V gene's germline CDR1 is SGHRS and CDR2 YFSETQ. With 0 bases removed from V and 9 bases from J, the gap between germline ends came to 13 bases. The CDR3 loop is CASSLVPLAGEQFF. The CDR3 DNA is TGCGCCAGCAGCTTGGTTCCCCTCGCCGGTGAGCAGTTCTTC. The full variable domain, completed using reference TRBV5-1 and TRBJ2-1, is KAGVTQTPRYLIKTRGQQVTLSCSPISGHRSVSWYQQTPGQGLQFLFEYFSETQRNKGNFPGRFSGRQFSNSRSEMNVSTLELGDSALYLCASSLVPLAGEQFFGPGTRLTVL.

This chain connects TRBV15 to TRBJ2-7, with D tentatively TRBD1 (6 bases). The CDR3 extends over 14 amino acids. Germline V gene data show CDR1 as LNHNV and CDR2 as YYDKDF (reference sequence). V lost 0 bases and J lost 3, with 9 bases in between. In nucleotides, the CDR3 is TGTGCCACCAGCAGAGACTTGGACAGCTACGAGCAGTACTTC. It is translated as CATSRDLDSYEQYF.

The V and J genes are TRBV29-1 and TRBJ2-3; 10 bases are shared with TRBD2. The germline V gene has CDR1 SQVTM and CDR2 ANQGSEA. The J segment lost 4 bases and the V segment lost 6 bases, leaving 10 bases of the junction unmatched. The CDR3 sequence is 15 residues long. The CDR3 coding sequence is TGCAGCGTGGTGATGAGTAGCGGGAGGTCAGATACGCAGTATTTT. Translating gives CSVVMSSGRSDTQYF.

The V call is TRBV29-1, the J call TRBJ1-4; weak D call: TRBD1 (5 bases). The germline gives CDR1 SQVTM, CDR2 ANQGSEA. V lost 4 bases and J 8 bases, leaving 14 bases between the germline ends. CDR3 length: 13 amino acids. The CDR3 spells CSVGGRAGEKLFF. The CDR3 nucleotides are TGCAGCGTTGGCGGCAGGGCCGGGGAAAAACTGTTTTTT.

The CDR3 sequence: CASSERGGPSAAFF. In DNA form, the CDR3 reads TGTGCCAGCAGTGAAAGGGGGGGGCCGAGTGCAGCTTTCTTT. The chain carries TRBV6-1 and TRBJ1-1; D might be TRBD1 (6 bases). Germline V gives CDR1 MNHNS, CDR2 SASEGT. This CDR3 contains 14 residues. V was trimmed by 2 bases and J by 10 bases, leaving 17 bases between them.

This chain connects TRBV6-6 to TRBJ2-3, with 7 nucleotides matching TRBD1. The germline V gene has CDR1 MNHNY and CDR2 SVGAGI (reference sequence). The ends lost 6 bases at V and 5 bases at J; junction bases unmatched: 11. The CDR3 totals 15 residues. The chain's CDR3 is CASSSRHRGQDTQYF. The DNA of the CDR3 is TGTGCCAGCAGCTCTAGACACAGGGGACAAGATACGCAGTATTTT.

This clone occurred once. In DNA form, the CDR3 reads TGTGCCAGCTCACCACCGAACGACAGATCTTACGAGCAGTACTTC. Encoded protein: CASSPPNDRSYEQYF. This rearrangement joins TRBV18 to TRBJ2-7; TRBD1 might be the D (5 bases). Germline loops: CDR1 KGHSH, CDR2 LQKENI. This CDR3 region has 15 residues. Trimming stripped 0 bases from V and 4 bases from J, with 13 bases between.

This chain links TRBV5-4 with TRBJ2-7; D uncertain. CDR3 length: 14 amino acids. V was pared by 3 bases and J by 2 bases, with 12 bases between. Germline CDR1 is SGHNT and CDR2 is YYREEE (reference sequence). The CDR3: CASSSRVTPYEQYF. Written as DNA, the CDR3 is TGTGCCAGCAGCTCCCGAGTGACACCCTACGAGCAGTACTTC.

The chain uses TRBV3-1 (or the pseudogene TRBV3-2) and TRBJ2-7; 13 nucleotides align to TRBD2. The V gene end was trimmed by 4 bases and the J gene end by 7 bases; junction bases not matched to a gene: 1. In germline, CDR1 is LGHDT, CDR2 YNNKEL (reference sequence). The CDR3 extends over 13 amino acids. The CDR3 DNA is TGTGCCAGCAGCCGGGGACTAGCGGGGGAGCAGTACTTC. This encodes CASSRGLAGEQYF.

J is TRBJ2-3 and V is TRBV10-1; tentative D call: TRBD2 (6 bases). Germline lookup yields CDR1 WNHNN and CDR2 SYGVQD (reference sequence). The CDR3 has 15 amino acids. The germline V and J ends were trimmed by 2 bases and 9 bases, with 18 bases remaining between them. The CDR3 reads CASSEQRAGSGTQYF. As DNA, the CDR3 is TGCGCCAGCAGTGAGCAGCGGGCCGGCTCAGGGACGCAGTATTTT.

As DNA, the CDR3 is TGTGCCAGCAGCACTAGGATCGGGCCGGGTACCCATGGCTACACCTTC. It codes for CASSTRIGPGTHGYTF. The rearrangement joins TRBV11-2 to TRBJ1-2; D is unclear. From germline, CDR1 is SGHAT and CDR2 FQNNGV. The CDR3 consists of 16 residues. V was pared by 5 bases and J by 6 bases, with 22 bases between. Complete variable domain (other parts from reference TRBV11-2 and TRBJ1-2): EAGVAQSPRYKIIEKRQSVAFWCNPISGHATLYWYQQILGQGPKLLIQFQNNGVVDDSQLPKDRFSAERLKGVDSTLKIQPAKLEDSAVYLCASSTRIGPGTHGYTFGSGTRLTVV.

This chain connects TRBV3-1 (or the pseudogene TRBV3-2) to TRBJ1-6; 8 positions agree with TRBD1. This CDR3 comprises 15 residues. The J segment lost 6 bases and the V segment lost 1 base, leaving 2 bases of the junction unmatched. From germline, CDR1 is LGHDT and CDR2 YNNKEL (reference sequence). The CDR3: CASSQGTGLNSPLHF. The CDR3 nucleotides read TGTGCCAGCAGCCAAGGGACAGGGCTTAATTCACCCCTCCACTTT.

V usage is TRBV10-1 and J usage is TRBJ2-3, with 7 bases fitting TRBD1. This CDR3 is 15 amino acids long. V shed 5 bases and J 1 base; nucleotides not matched to a gene: 6. From germline, CDR1 is WNHNN and CDR2 SYGVQD (reference sequence). The CDR3 reads CASSSQGSGTDTQYF. As DNA, the CDR3 is TGCGCCAGCAGTTCACAGGGGAGCGGCACAGATACGCAGTATTTT.

The DNA of the CDR3 is TGTGCCAGCAGTAATTCAGGGAACTATGGCTACACCTTC. This translates into CASSNSGNYGYTF. The gene calls are TRBV7-2 and TRBJ1-2, with D possibly being TRBD1 (5 bases). Germline V lookup: CDR1 SGHTA, CDR2 FQGNSA. CDR3 length: 13 residues. With 6 bases removed from V and 2 bases from J, the gap between germline ends came to 10 bases.

The gene calls are TRBV11-1 and TRBJ1-2; 8 nucleotides agree with TRBD1. Germline values: CDR1 SGHAT, CDR2 FQDESV (reference sequence). CDR3 length: 16 amino acids. Trimming took 5 bases from V and 6 from J; bases not matched to a gene: 14. The CDR3 loop is CASSPPWHRGEHGYTF. The CDR3 nucleotides read TGTGCCAGCAGCCCCCCGTGGCACAGGGGGGAGCATGGCTACACCTTC.

This clone was seen a few times. This sequence joins TRBV5-7 and TRBJ2-7, with D possibly TRBD2 on 6 matching bases. TRBV5-7 is treated as an ORF (open reading frame) with a function not yet certain. The V and J ends lost 4 bases and 4 bases respectively, with 9 bases between them. The CDR3 consists of 12 residues. CDR3 sequence (DNA): TGTGCCAGCAGCACGACTAGTTACGAGCAGTACTTC. Amino acid sequence: CASSTTSYEQYF.

A single count supports this clone. The chain is built from TRBV7-8 and TRBJ1-1; the D gene is possibly TRBD1 (5 bases). Trimming took off 0 bases at V and 1 base at J, with 9 bases between the two ends. Germline V gene data show CDR1 as SGHVS and CDR2 as FQNEAQ. The CDR3 loop spans 15 amino acids. CDR3 nucleotides: TGTGCCAGCAGCTTAGCCGCAGGGAAGAACACTGAAGCTTTCTTT. This gives the protein CASSLAAGKNTEAFF.

V and J are TRBV20-1 and TRBJ2-3; D not certain. V shed 3 bases and J shed 6 bases, with 7 bases lying between them. Germline V gene sequence: CDR1 DFQATT, CDR2 SNEGSKA (reference sequence). CDR3 length equals 11 residues. The CDR3 region is CSASFEDTQYF. The CDR3, as DNA: TGCAGTGCTAGTTTCGAGGATACGCAGTATTTT.